The 21 T cell receptor beta chains given below trace back to one sample, sequenced in a study of CD8 T cells in Susac syndrome. RNA in amounts of roughly 0.5 to 1 ug was reverse transcribed with random hexamers. One entry per CDR3 protein results from TCRdb running MiXCR on the immunoSEQ multiplex PCR reads. The sample holds about 85,000 distinct CDR3 sequences; just under 95% are singletons and the top ten take 0.45% to 0.5%. Specimen: CD8+ T cells from PBMCs. The receptors derive from a human donor with Susac syndrome.

This chain links TRBV29-1 with TRBJ2-3; D remains ambiguous. The CDR3 has 11 residues. The germline V and J ends were trimmed by 5 bases and 6 bases, with 9 bases remaining between them. Germline loops: CDR1 SQVTM, CDR2 ANQGSEA. In DNA form, the CDR3 reads TGCAGCGTTTTAGTTGGGGATACGCAGTATTTT. It encodes CSVLVGDTQYF.

This chain connects TRBV5-1 to TRBJ2-2; 9 bases agree with TRBD2. Per the germline V gene, CDR1 is SGHRS and CDR2 is YFSETQ. The CDR3 consists of 15 residues. Germline trimming cut 3 bases from V and 7 bases from J; bases unmatched to any gene: 7. DNA for the CDR3: TGCGCCAGCAGCTCCAGCGGGAGGCTCGGCGGGGAGCTGTTTTTT. Amino acids: CASSSSGRLGGELFF.

The genes are TRBV29-1 and TRBJ2-2; D not resolved. V lost 4 bases, J lost 5 bases, and 8 bases lay in between. Germline assignment: CDR1 SQVTM and CDR2 ANQGSEA. The CDR3 is 12 amino acids. The CDR3 sequence: CSVVGSTGELFF. CDR3 sequence (DNA): TGCAGCGTTGTGGGCTCTACCGGGGAGCTGTTTTTT.

The chain combines TRBV15 with TRBJ1-1, with 7 bases fitting TRBD1. The junction had 8 bases not matched to a gene; V was cut back by 10 bases and J by 3 bases. CDR3 length: 13 amino acids. Looked up from germline, CDR1 is LNHNV and CDR2 is YYDKDF (reference sequence). CDR3 region: CAIKGGTDTEAFF. The CDR3 coding sequence is TGTGCCATCAAAGGGGGCACAGACACTGAAGCTTTCTTT.

The J gene is TRBJ2-5, the V gene TRBV10-3, with a tentative D call TRBD2 (6 bases). CDR1 is ENHRY, CDR2 SYGVKD, per germline. This CDR3 is 15 amino acids long. Trimming shortened V by 0 bases and J by 4 bases, and 12 bases separated the two germline ends. This CDR3 reads CAISESKVAVETQYF. The CDR3 nucleotides are TGTGCCATCAGTGAGTCGAAGGTAGCGGTAGAGACCCAGTACTTC.

V usage is TRBV24-1 and J usage is TRBJ2-5; D perhaps matches TRBD2 (7 bases). Germline CDR1 is KGHDR and CDR2 is SFDVKD. This CDR3 comprises 14 residues. Trimming stripped 4 bases from V and 4 bases from J, with 12 bases between. The CDR3 DNA is TGTGCCACCAGTGAGGGGGGGGCCGGAGAGACCCAGTACTTC. Translated, it gives CATSEGGAGETQYF.

The chain uses TRBV5-1 and TRBJ2-7; TRBD2 matches at 8 bases. Losses at the gene ends were 0 bases for V and 0 bases for J; bases not matched to a gene: 2. The germline CDR1 and CDR2 sequences are SGHRS and YFSETQ. The CDR3 covers 15 residues. The CDR3 here is CASSLGLARSYEQYF. In nucleotides, the CDR3 is TGCGCCAGCAGCTTGGGACTAGCGCGCTCCTACGAGCAGTACTTC.

The genes are TRBV30 and TRBJ1-1; a weak D match, TRBD1 (5 bases). CDR3 length: 12 amino acids. The germline V and J ends were trimmed by 5 bases and 2 bases, with 9 bases remaining between them. Germline V lookup: CDR1 GTSNPN, CDR2 SVGIG (reference sequence). Here the CDR3 DNA reads TGTGCCTGGGGGACGGAAAACACTGAAGCTTTCTTT. This translates into CAWGTENTEAFF.

The CDR3 DNA sequence: TGCAGTGCTAGAGATCAAGCCTTCGCCTGGAACACCATATATTTT. Translating it yields CSARDQAFAWNTIYF. The rearrangement joins TRBV20-1 to TRBJ1-3; no reliable D call. The CDR3 contains 15 residues. Trimming took 0 bases from V and 7 from J, leaving 16 bases between them. Germline V gene data show CDR1 as DFQATT and CDR2 as SNEGSKA (reference sequence).

The chain joins TRBV5-1 to TRBJ2-5, with D perhaps TRBD2 (6 bases). The V end lost 6 bases, the J end lost 0 bases, and 21 bases lay between the germline ends. Germline loops: CDR1 SGHRS, CDR2 YFSETQ. The CDR3 extends over 17 amino acids. The CDR3 loop reads CASTVGLSAGNQETQYF. In DNA form, the CDR3 reads TGCGCCAGCACCGTGGGCCTATCGGCGGGGAACCAAGAGACCCAGTACTTC.

The CDR3 reads CASSLLGEDNEQFF. CDR3 nucleotides: TGTGCCAGCAGCTTATTGGGAGAAGACAATGAGCAGTTCTTC. The chain has TRBV13 and TRBJ2-1; a weak D match, TRBD2 (5 bases). From germline, CDR1 is PRHDT and CDR2 FYEKMQ (reference sequence). V lost 2 bases, J lost 5 bases, and 10 bases lay in between. CDR3 size: 14 residues.

The chain combines TRBV20-1 with TRBJ2-7; D possibly uses TRBD1 or TRBD2 (6 bases each). CDR3 length: 13 residues. Trimming pared 0 bases from V and 7 bases from J, leaving 13 bases between. Germline V gene lookup returns CDR1 DFQATT and CDR2 SNEGSKA (reference sequence). The CDR3 spells CSAREPGAGEQYF. The CDR3 nucleotides read TGCAGTGCTAGAGAGCCGGGGGCGGGGGAGCAGTACTTC.

The genes are TRBV28 and TRBJ2-1, with TRBD1 matching over 7 bases. The CDR3 is made up of 15 amino acids. V was clipped by 3 bases and J by 7 bases; unmatched bases: 9. Germline loops: CDR1 MDHEN, CDR2 SYDVKM. This chain's CDR3 is CASSLPNTGENEQFF. In nucleotides, the CDR3 is TGTGCCAGCAGTTTGCCCAACACAGGGGAGAATGAGCAGTTCTTC.

The V gene is TRBV28, the J gene TRBJ2-5; 7 bases match TRBD1. The ends lost 5 bases at V and 3 bases at J; junction bases unmatched: 6. The CDR3 is 14 residues long. The germline V gene has CDR1 MDHEN and CDR2 SYDVKM. CDR3 sequence reads: CASSLDRPKETQYF. In DNA, the CDR3 is TGTGCCAGCAGTCTGGACAGGCCCAAAGAGACCCAGTACTTC. The whole variable domain, filled in from reference TRBV28 and TRBJ2-5, reads DVKVTQSSRYLVKRTGEKVFLECVQDMDHENMFWYRQDPGLGLRLIYFSYDVKMKEKGDIPEGYSVSREKKERFSLILESASTNQTSMYLCASSLDRPKETQYFGPGTRLLVL.

J is TRBJ1-1 and V is TRBV19; D uncertain. With 3 bases removed from V and 0 bases from J, the gap between germline ends came to 5 bases. This CDR3 comprises 13 residues. Germline V CDR1 and CDR2: LNHDA, SQIVND (reference sequence). In nucleotides, the CDR3 is TGTGCCAGTAGTATTTCCATGAACACTGAAGCTTTCTTT. The encoded protein is CASSISMNTEAFF. Full variable domain (missing parts from reference TRBV19 and TRBJ1-1): DGGITQSPKYLFRKEGQNVTLSCEQNLNHDAMYWYRQDPGQGLRLIYYSQIVNDFQKGDIAEGYSVSREKKESFPLTVTSAQKNPTAFYLCASSISMNTEAFFGQGTRLTVV.

This sequence joins TRBV20-1 and TRBJ2-7, with no clear D. Per the germline V gene, CDR1 is DFQATT and CDR2 is SNEGSKA (reference sequence). CDR3 size: 14 residues. V lost 0 bases and J 0 bases, leaving 9 bases between the germline ends. The CDR3 nucleotides read TGCAGTGCTAGAGACGCTGAGATCTCCTACGAGCAGTACTTC. Its protein product is CSARDAEISYEQYF.

The J gene is TRBJ2-4, the V gene TRBV2, with D possibly matching TRBD2 (6 bases). Looked up from germline, CDR1 is SNHLY and CDR2 is FYNNEI. V was clipped by 4 bases and J by 6 bases, with 13 bases between them. The CDR3 sequence is 14 residues long. CDR3 coding DNA: TGTGCCAGCAGTGTGATCGGGGGAGGAAACATTCAGTACTTC. Encoded protein: CASSVIGGGNIQYF. Full variable domain (outside the CDR3, taken from reference TRBV2 and TRBJ2-4): EPEVTQTPSHQVTQMGQEVILRCVPISNHLYFYWYRQILGQKVEFLVSFYNNEISEKSEIFDDQFSVERPDGSNFTLKIRSTKLEDSAMYFCASSVIGGGNIQYFGAGTRLSVL.

The rearrangement joins TRBV7-8 to TRBJ2-1; 10 bases fit TRBD1. J gave up 8 bases and V 2 bases, and 9 bases lay outside the gene matches. This CDR3 spans 16 amino acids. Germline assignment: CDR1 SGHVS and CDR2 FQNEAQ. This CDR3 reads CASSLTPTGGTYEQFF. CDR3 DNA: TGTGCCAGCAGCTTAACGCCGACAGGGGGCACCTATGAGCAGTTCTTC.

V and J are TRBV4-3 and TRBJ2-2, with D possibly being TRBD1 (6 bases). Between the trimmed V and J ends, which lost 2 bases and 7 bases, there was a span of 11 bases. The CDR3 is 14 amino acids. Per the germline V gene, CDR1 is LGHNA and CDR2 is YSLEER. CDR3: CASSQHDRFGELFF. Here the CDR3 DNA reads TGCGCCAGCAGCCAACATGACAGGTTCGGGGAGCTGTTTTTT.

V and J are TRBV20-1 and TRBJ2-2; D not certain. The germline gives CDR1 DFQATT, CDR2 SNEGSKA (reference sequence). V was cut by 5 bases and J by 4 bases, with 17 bases left in between. This CDR3 contains 15 residues. The CDR3 is CSAPINRGSTGELFF. The DNA of the CDR3 is TGCAGTGCTCCCATAAACCGAGGTAGCACCGGGGAGCTGTTTTTT.

This clonotype was detected once. The J gene is TRBJ2-3, the V gene TRBV13; the D is unclear. V lost 4 bases, J lost 4 bases, and 9 bases lay in between. The CDR3 extends over 13 amino acids. Per the germline V gene, CDR1 is PRHDT and CDR2 is FYEKMQ (reference sequence). The CDR3 region is CASSSSRADTQYF. In nucleotides, the CDR3 is TGTGCCAGCAGCTCGAGTCGGGCAGATACGCAGTATTTT. Drawing the rest from reference TRBV13 and TRBJ2-3, the complete variable domain is AAGVIQSPRHLIKEKRETATLKCYPIPRHDTVYWYQQGPGQDPQFLISFYEKMQSDKGSIPDRFSAQQFSDYHSELNMSSLELGDSALYFCASSSSRADTQYFGPGTRLTVL.